This T cell receptor delta chain was sequenced for a study of gammadelta T cells in human blood (dated by TCRdb to between 2020 and 2021). The study at large found these results: The study reported that microbial exposure appeared to drive polyclonal expansion of innate gamma-delta T cells immediately after birth.

The method behind the library was RT-PCR. The run used an Illumina MiSeq. Public reads were reanalyzed in TCRdb with CATT, and rows carrying the same DNA were merged afterwards. This sample comprises a few hundred delta-chain clones, about 12% of them detected only once. In total, the top ten clones hold roughly 59% of the sample. The CDR3 holds 19 amino acids from the cysteine to the phenylalanine. Note on this clone: Its antigen target is currently unknown. Because the CDR3's place on the DNA is in doubt, the DNA is left out and the CDR3 is given as listed by TCRdb.

The sequence was collected from a human donor. No V gene call was produced; the J gene was TRDJ1; TRDD3 is the table's D call, not checked against the DNA. Sequenced input: Vgamma9Vdelta2 gamma-delta T cells from adult blood. The CDR3 region has the sequence CAIASSEFWLPIRGYELIF.